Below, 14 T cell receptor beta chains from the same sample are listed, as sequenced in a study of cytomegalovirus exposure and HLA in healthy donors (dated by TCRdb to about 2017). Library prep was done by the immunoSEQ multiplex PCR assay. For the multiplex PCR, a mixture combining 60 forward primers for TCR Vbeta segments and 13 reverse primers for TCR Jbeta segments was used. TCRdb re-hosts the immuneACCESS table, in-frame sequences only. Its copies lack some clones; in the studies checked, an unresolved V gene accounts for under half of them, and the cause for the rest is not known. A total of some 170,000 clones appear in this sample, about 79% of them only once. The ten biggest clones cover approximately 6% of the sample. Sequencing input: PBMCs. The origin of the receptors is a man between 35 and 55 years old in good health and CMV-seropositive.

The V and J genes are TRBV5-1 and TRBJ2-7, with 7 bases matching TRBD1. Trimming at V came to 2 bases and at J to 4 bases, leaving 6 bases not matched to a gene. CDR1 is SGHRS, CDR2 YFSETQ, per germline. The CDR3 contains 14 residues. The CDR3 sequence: CASSLSGGSYEQYF. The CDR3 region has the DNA TGCGCCAGCAGCTTATCAGGGGGATCATACGAGCAGTACTTC.

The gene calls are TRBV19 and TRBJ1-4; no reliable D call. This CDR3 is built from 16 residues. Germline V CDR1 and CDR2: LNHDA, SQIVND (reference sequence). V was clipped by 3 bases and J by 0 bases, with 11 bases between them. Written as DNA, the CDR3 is TGTGCCAGTAGTATCGGTTCATATCCAACTAATGAAAAACTGTTTTTT. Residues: CASSIGSYPTNEKLFF.

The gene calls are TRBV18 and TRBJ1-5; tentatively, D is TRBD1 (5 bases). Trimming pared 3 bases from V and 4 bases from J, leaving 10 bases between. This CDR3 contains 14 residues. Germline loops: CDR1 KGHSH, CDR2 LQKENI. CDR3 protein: CASSPPQGNQPQHF. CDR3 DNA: TGTGCCAGCTCACCGCCCCAGGGAAATCAGCCCCAGCATTTT.

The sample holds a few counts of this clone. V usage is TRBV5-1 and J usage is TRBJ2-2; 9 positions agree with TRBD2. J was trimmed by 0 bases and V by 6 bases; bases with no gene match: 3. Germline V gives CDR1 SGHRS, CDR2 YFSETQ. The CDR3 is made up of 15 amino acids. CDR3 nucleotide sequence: TGCGCCAGCAACCTAGCGGGGACGAACACCGGGGAGCTGTTTTTT. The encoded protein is CASNLAGTNTGELFF.

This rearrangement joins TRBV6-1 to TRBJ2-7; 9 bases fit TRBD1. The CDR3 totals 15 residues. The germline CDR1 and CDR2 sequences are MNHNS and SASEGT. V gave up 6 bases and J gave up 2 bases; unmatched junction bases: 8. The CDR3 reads CASRAGTGPTYEQYF. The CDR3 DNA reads TGTGCCAGCAGGGCCGGGACAGGGCCAACCTACGAGCAGTACTTC.

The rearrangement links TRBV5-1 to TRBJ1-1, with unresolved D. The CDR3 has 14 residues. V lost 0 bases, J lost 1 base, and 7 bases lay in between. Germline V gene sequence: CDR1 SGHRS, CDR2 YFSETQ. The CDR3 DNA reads TGCGCCAGCAGCTTGGACACCCGGAACACTGAAGCTTTCTTT. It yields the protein CASSLDTRNTEAFF.

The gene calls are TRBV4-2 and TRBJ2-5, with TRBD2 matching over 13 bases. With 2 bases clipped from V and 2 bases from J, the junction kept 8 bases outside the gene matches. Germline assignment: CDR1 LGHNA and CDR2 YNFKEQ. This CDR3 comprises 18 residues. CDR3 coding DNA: TGTGCCAGCAGCCAACCGGGACTAGCGGGAACCCATCAAGAGACCCAGTACTTC. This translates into CASSQPGLAGTHQETQYF.

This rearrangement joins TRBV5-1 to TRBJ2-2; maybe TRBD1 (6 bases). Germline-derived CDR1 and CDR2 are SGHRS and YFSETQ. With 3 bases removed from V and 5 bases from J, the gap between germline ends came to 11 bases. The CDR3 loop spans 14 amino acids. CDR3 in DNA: TGCGCCAGCAGCTCACAGGGTCTTACCGGGGAGCTGTTTTTT. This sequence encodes CASSSQGLTGELFF.

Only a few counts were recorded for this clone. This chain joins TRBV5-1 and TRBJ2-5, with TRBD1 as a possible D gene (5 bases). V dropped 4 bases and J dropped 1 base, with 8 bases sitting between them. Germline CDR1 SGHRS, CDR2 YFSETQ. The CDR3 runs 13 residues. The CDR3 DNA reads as TGCGCCAGCAGCCCTGGGGCCCAAGAGACCCAGTACTTC. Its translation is CASSPGAQETQYF. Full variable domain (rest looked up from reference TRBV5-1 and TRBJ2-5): KAGVTQTPRYLIKTRGQQVTLSCSPISGHRSVSWYQQTPGQGLQFLFEYFSETQRNKGNFPGRFSGRQFSNSRSEMNVSTLELGDSALYLCASSPGAQETQYFGPGTRLLVL.

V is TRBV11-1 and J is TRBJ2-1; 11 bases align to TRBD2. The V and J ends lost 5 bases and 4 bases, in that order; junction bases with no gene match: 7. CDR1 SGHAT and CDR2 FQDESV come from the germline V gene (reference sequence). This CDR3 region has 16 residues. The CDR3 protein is CASSRRGTSGYNEQFF. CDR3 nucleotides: TGTGCCAGCAGCCGTCGAGGGACTAGCGGTTACAATGAGCAGTTCTTC.

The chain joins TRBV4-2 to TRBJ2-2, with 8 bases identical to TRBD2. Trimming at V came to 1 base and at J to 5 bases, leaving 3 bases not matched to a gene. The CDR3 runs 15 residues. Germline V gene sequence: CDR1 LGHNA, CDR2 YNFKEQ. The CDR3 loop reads CASSQAAGETGELFF. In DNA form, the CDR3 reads TGTGCCAGCAGCCAAGCAGCGGGAGAAACCGGGGAGCTGTTTTTT.

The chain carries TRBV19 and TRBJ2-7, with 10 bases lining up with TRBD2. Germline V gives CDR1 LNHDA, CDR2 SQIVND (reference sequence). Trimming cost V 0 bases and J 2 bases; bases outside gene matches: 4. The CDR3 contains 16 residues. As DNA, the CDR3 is TGTGCCAGTAGTATAGATAGAAGCGGGAGGGCCTACGAGCAGTACTTC. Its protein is CASSIDRSGRAYEQYF.

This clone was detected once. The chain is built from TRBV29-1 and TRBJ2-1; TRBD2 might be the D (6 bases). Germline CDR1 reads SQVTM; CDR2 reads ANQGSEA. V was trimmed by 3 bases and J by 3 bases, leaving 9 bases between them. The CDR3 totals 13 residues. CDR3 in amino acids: CSVDGRVYNEQFF. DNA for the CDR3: TGCAGCGTTGACGGGAGAGTCTACAATGAGCAGTTCTTC.

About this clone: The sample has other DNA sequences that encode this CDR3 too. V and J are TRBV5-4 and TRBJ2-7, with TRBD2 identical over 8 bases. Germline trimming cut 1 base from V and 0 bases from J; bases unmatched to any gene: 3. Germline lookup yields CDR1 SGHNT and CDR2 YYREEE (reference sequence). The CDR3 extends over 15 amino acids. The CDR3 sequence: CASSLKAGGSYEQYF. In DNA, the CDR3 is TGTGCCAGCAGCTTGAAGGCGGGAGGCTCCTACGAGCAGTACTTC.